These 22 T cell receptor beta chains share one sample of origin, sequenced in a study of blood T cells in healthy people across ages. A J-beta primer mix and a sample-barcoded 5' primer were used in a second PCR of about 6 to 12 cycles. From the 5' RACE reads, TCRdb called clonotypes with MiXCR, one entry per CDR3 protein. Here the sample spans some 700,000 distinct CDR3 sequences, more than 40% being singletons. Sequences were obtained from blood. These receptors were taken from a woman aged 55-69 years in good health.

The rearrangement joins TRBV29-1 to TRBJ2-3, with D perhaps matching TRBD1 (6 bases). The CDR3 is 14 residues long. Germline V gene sequence: CDR1 SQVTM, CDR2 ANQGSEA. V lost 7 bases and J 2 bases, leaving 16 bases between the germline ends. DNA for the CDR3: TGCAGCGGATCCCGGGACAAGGCCACAGATACGCAGTATTTT. This codes for CSGSRDKATDTQYF.

Comment on this clonotype: A read error is possible here, since a much larger clone lies one base away. V gene TRBV7-3 combines with J gene TRBJ2-3; the match to TRBD2 covers 8 bases. Germline V gene sequence: CDR1 SGHTA, CDR2 FQGTGA. This CDR3 is built from 17 residues. The chain's CDR3 is CAGSLKPRREGPDTQYF. The CDR3 coding sequence is TGTGCCGGCAGCTTAAAGCCGCGTCGGGAGGGCCCAGATACGCAGTATTTT.

As DNA, the CDR3 is TGCAGCGCGCTCCCCGGACAGAAGGGCACTGAAGCTTTCTTT. It codes for CSALPGQKGTEAFF. The chain uses TRBV29-1 and TRBJ1-1, with D possibly being TRBD1 (6 bases). The CDR3 is made up of 14 amino acids. V lost 7 bases and J lost 4, with 19 bases in between. Germline CDR1 and CDR2: SQVTM and ANQGSEA.

V gene TRBV2 combines with J gene TRBJ2-7, with 9 bases that match TRBD2. The CDR3 is 15 residues long. The V gene end was trimmed by 3 bases and the J gene end by 7 bases; junction bases not matched to a gene: 10. Germline loops: CDR1 SNHLY, CDR2 FYNNEI. The CDR3 nucleotides read TGTGCCAGCAGTGATCTGGCGGGGGGGCCGGATGAGCAGTACTTC. This encodes CASSDLAGGPDEQYF.

The chain recombines TRBV6-5 with TRBJ1-6; 9 nucleotides match TRBD1. Germline V gives CDR1 MNHEY, CDR2 SVGAGI. The CDR3 runs to 17 residues. The trim removed 2 bases at V and 7 bases at J, leaving 9 bases unmatched. The DNA for the CDR3 is TGTGCCAGCAGTTACCGGCTTCTTGGGACAGGGAATTCACCCCTCCACTTT. Protein: CASSYRLLGTGNSPLHF.

This clonotype was counted many times. The rearrangement uses TRBV28 and TRBJ2-7, with TRBD2 identical over 15 bases. The germline CDR1 and CDR2 sequences are MDHEN and SYDVKM. The CDR3 sequence is 18 residues long. Trimming cost V 4 bases and J 5 bases; bases outside gene matches: 12. The CDR3 region is CASSSAGTSGRLQDEQYF. The DNA of the CDR3 is TGTGCCAGCAGTTCTGCCGGGACTAGCGGGAGGTTACAAGACGAGCAGTACTTC. Together with reference TRBV28 and TRBJ2-7, the CDR3 gives the full variable domain: DVKVTQSSRYLVKRTGEKVFLECVQDMDHENMFWYRQDPGLGLRLIYFSYDVKMKEKGDIPEGYSVSREKKERFSLILESASTNQTSMYLCASSSAGTSGRLQDEQYFGPGTRLTVT.

This clonotype has ten or more counts. This chain joins TRBV9 and TRBJ2-5, with D uncertain. In germline, CDR1 is SGDLS, CDR2 YYNGEE. This CDR3 region has 11 residues. The V gene lost 0 bases and the J gene lost 5 bases, with 2 bases spanning the gap. The CDR3 reads CASSVDETQYF. CDR3 DNA sequence: TGTGCCAGCAGCGTAGATGAGACCCAGTACTTC.

This clonotype was picked up a small number of times. The gene calls are TRBV5-1 and TRBJ2-7, with D possibly called TRBD1 or TRBD2 (6 bases each). The CDR3 is 13 amino acids. Germline V gene sequence: CDR1 SGHRS, CDR2 YFSETQ. Trimming cost V 6 bases and J 6 bases, with 16 bases left between them. The CDR3 region is CASTLQEGGEQYF. The CDR3 DNA reads TGCGCCAGCACTCTTCAGGAGGGGGGCGAGCAGTACTTC.

The genes are TRBV4-3 and TRBJ2-1, with D hard to call. V shed 0 bases and J shed 5 bases, with 8 bases lying between them. The V gene's germline CDR1 is LGHNA and CDR2 YSLEER. The CDR3 length is 14 residues. In nucleotides, the CDR3 is TGCGCCAGCAGCCAAGACGGAAGGGACAATGAGCAGTTCTTC. This sequence encodes CASSQDGRDNEQFF.

This sequence joins TRBV7-2 and TRBJ2-5; TRBD1 might be the D (6 bases). The CDR3 spans 13 residues. Trimming shortened V by 4 bases and J by 3 bases, and 9 bases separated the two germline ends. Per the germline V gene, CDR1 is SGHTA and CDR2 is FQGNSA. The CDR3 reads CASSCSGEETQYF. The CDR3 bases are TGTGCCAGCAGCTGCTCAGGGGAAGAGACCCAGTACTTC.

This chain connects TRBV20-1 to TRBJ2-5, with D tentatively TRBD1 (6 bases). This CDR3 comprises 13 residues. Trimming shortened V by 8 bases and J by 5 bases, and 18 bases separated the two germline ends. The germline gives CDR1 DFQATT, CDR2 SNEGSKA (reference sequence). CDR3 protein: CSLGDIKGETQYF. The CDR3 nucleotides read TGCAGTTTGGGGGACATTAAGGGGGAGACCCAGTACTTC.

This clonotype was found a few times. The chain couples TRBV20-1 to TRBJ1-5, with 7 bases matching TRBD1. The junction had 5 bases not matched to a gene; V was cut back by 6 bases and J by 6 bases. CDR3 length: 12 amino acids. Germline-derived CDR1 and CDR2 are DFQATT and SNEGSKA (reference sequence). This chain's CDR3 is CSAMAGGQPQHF. The CDR3 nucleotides read TGCAGTGCAATGGCAGGGGGTCAGCCCCAGCATTTT.

This clonotype has just a few counts. The CDR3 nucleotides are TGTGCCAGCAGTAATCAGGGGGCACAAGGCATTCAGTACTTC. It is translated as CASSNQGAQGIQYF. The rearrangement uses TRBV9 and TRBJ2-4; the match to TRBD1 covers 8 bases. Losses at the gene ends were 5 bases for V and 9 bases for J; bases not matched to a gene: 10. The CDR3 consists of 14 residues. Germline loops: CDR1 SGDLS, CDR2 YYNGEE.

This clonotype has just a few counts. This chain links TRBV4-2 with TRBJ1-2; D uncertain. The CDR3 contains 15 residues. The V gene's germline CDR1 is LGHNA and CDR2 YNFKEQ. V was trimmed by 3 bases and J by 4 bases, leaving 15 bases between them. The CDR3 protein is CASSQEVAASYGYTF. The CDR3 nucleotides are TGTGCCAGCAGCCAGGAGGTCGCGGCGAGCTATGGCTACACCTTC.

This clonotype has a count of ten or more. The rearrangement links TRBV4-2 to TRBJ1-2; 10 bases fit TRBD1. The trim removed 0 bases at V and 8 bases at J, leaving 9 bases unmatched. The CDR3 length is 16 residues. In germline, CDR1 is LGHNA, CDR2 YNFKEQ. CDR3 nucleotide sequence: TGTGCCAGCAGCCAAGATGGGACAGGGGCTCGGGAGGGCTACACCTTC. Amino acid sequence: CASSQDGTGAREGYTF.

This clonotype was found a few times. This chain connects TRBV3-1 to TRBJ2-1, with D possibly matching TRBD2 (6 bases). V was clipped by 1 base and J by 9 bases, with 10 bases between them. The CDR3 length is 13 residues. CDR1 and CDR2 from the germline V gene are LGHDT and YNNKEL (reference sequence). As DNA, the CDR3 is TGTGCCAGCAGCCAAGCGGGGGAAGGTGAGCAGTTCTTC. This gives the protein CASSQAGEGEQFF.

The J gene is TRBJ2-7, the V gene TRBV7-2; possibly TRBD1 for D (6 bases). V shed 5 bases and J shed 1 base, with 15 bases lying between them. This CDR3 spans 15 amino acids. Germline CDR1 is SGHTA and CDR2 is FQGNSA. This CDR3 reads CASSPGLGQSYEQYF. DNA of the CDR3: TGTGCCAGCAGCCCTGGATTAGGACAGTCCTACGAGCAGTACTTC.

This sequence joins TRBV7-2 and TRBJ2-6; D gene unclear. Per the germline V gene, CDR1 is SGHTA and CDR2 is FQGNSA. V was shortened by 3 bases and J by 2 bases, with 8 bases between the two germline ends. The CDR3 runs to 15 residues. CDR3 bases: TGTGCCAGCAGCTTCCAGGATGCTGGGGCCAACGTCCTGACTTTC. Residues: CASSFQDAGANVLTF.

This clonotype has just a few counts. The rearrangement uses TRBV28 and TRBJ2-3, with 9 bases fitting TRBD2. Germline CDR1 reads MDHEN; CDR2 reads SYDVKM. V lost 3 bases, J lost 4 bases, and 5 bases stayed unmatched. This CDR3 contains 15 residues. The CDR3 DNA reads as TGTGCCAGCAGTTTCACGGGACTAGCAGCAGATACGCAGTATTTT. The encoded protein is CASSFTGLAADTQYF.

This clonotype was seen a single time. Just one base apart from a much larger clone, this may be a read error. V and J are TRBV5-1 and TRBJ2-1, with TRBD1 matching 8 bases. Judging by the DNA end, TRBJ2-7 fits better; the J call may be wrong. Looked up from germline, CDR1 is SGHRS and CDR2 is YFSETQ. The CDR3 is 15 residues long. The CDR3 region has the DNA TGCGCCAGCAGCGGACCAGGGGGCTCCTACAATGAGCAGTACTTC. This translates into CASSGPGGSYNEQYF.

This clonotype was seen more than once but under ten times. V and J are TRBV4-3 and TRBJ1-2; no clear D. The V gene's germline CDR1 is LGHNA and CDR2 YSLEER. This CDR3 spans 13 amino acids. V shed 5 bases and J shed 7 bases, with 14 bases lying between them. CDR3 bases: TGCGCCAGCAGCGGCAATGACCTCGGTGGCTACACCTTC. The encoded protein is CASSGNDLGGYTF.

The chain carries TRBV12-3 or TRBV12-4 and TRBJ1-1, with D perhaps matching TRBD1 (6 bases). The CDR3 has 14 residues. Trimming removed 5 bases from V and 5 bases from J, with 15 bases in between. DNA for the CDR3: TGTGCCAGCAGTCAAACTTGGGGGACAACTGAAGCTTTCTTT. It yields the protein CASSQTWGTTEAFF.